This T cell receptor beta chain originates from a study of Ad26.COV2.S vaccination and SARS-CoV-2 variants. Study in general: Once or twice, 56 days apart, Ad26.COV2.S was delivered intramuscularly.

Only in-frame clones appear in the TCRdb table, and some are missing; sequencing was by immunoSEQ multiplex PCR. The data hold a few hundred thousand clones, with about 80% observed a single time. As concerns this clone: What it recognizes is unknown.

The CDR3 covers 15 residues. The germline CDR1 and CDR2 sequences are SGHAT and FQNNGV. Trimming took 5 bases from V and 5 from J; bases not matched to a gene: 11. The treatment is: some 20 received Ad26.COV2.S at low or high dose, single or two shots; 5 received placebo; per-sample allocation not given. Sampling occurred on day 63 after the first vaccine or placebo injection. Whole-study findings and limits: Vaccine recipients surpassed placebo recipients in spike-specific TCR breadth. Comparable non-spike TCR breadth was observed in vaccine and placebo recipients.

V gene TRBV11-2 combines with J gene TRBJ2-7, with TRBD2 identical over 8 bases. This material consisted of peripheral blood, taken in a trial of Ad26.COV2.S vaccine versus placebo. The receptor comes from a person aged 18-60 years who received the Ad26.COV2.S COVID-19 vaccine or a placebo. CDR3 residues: CASSPWTSLSHEQYF. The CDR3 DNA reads TGTGCCAGCAGCCCATGGACTAGCCTATCCCACGAGCAGTACTTC.